Each of the 2 T cell receptor beta chains below was sequenced from the same sample in a study of Tregs in tolerant kidney transplant recipients. Recipients received nonmyeloablative bone marrow transplants from related graft donors, with transient mixed chimerism. The table came from immunoSEQ multiplex PCR; TCRdb's copy has only in-frame clones and leaves some out. Found here are tens of thousands of clones, around 90% of them singletons; the top ten hold nearly 15%. The specimen comprised CD8+ T cells from blood (PBMCs), sampled 24 months after the transplant. All receptors derive from a human patient who received a combined kidney and bone marrow transplant. These T cells may partly come from the graft donor.

This clone was observed once. The chain has TRBV7-6 and TRBJ1-2; 8 nucleotides line up with TRBD1. From germline, CDR1 is SGHVS and CDR2 FNYEAQ. Trimming removed 5 bases from V and 3 bases from J; junction bases left unmatched: 11. The CDR3 is 16 amino acids. The CDR3 loop reads CASSTTPTGDDYGYTF. Here the CDR3 DNA reads TGTGCCAGCAGCACCACCCCGACAGGGGATGACTATGGCTACACCTTC.

The chain couples TRBV5-1 to TRBJ1-2; tentative D call: TRBD1 (6 bases). The length of the CDR3 is 19 residues. V shed 3 bases and J shed 4 bases, with 28 bases lying between them. Germline CDR1 SGHRS, CDR2 YFSETQ. CDR3 sequence: CASSWGGLGLDLNPYGYTF. The CDR3 DNA reads as TGCGCCAGCAGCTGGGGGGGCCTAGGATTGGACTTAAACCCCTATGGCTACACCTTC.